This T cell receptor (beta chain) is drawn from a study of metastatic and nonmetastatic thyroid tumors. V lost 0 bases and J 0 bases, leaving 6 bases between the germline ends. The CDR3 is 14 amino acids. Germline-derived CDR1 and CDR2 are GTSNPN and SVGIG (reference sequence). This clone was recorded at least ten times. Its cognate antigen is unknown. Study-wide results and caveats: Patients with malignant thyroid tumors reportedly had significantly higher TCR beta diversity than those with benign nodules, in blood and tumor.

MiXCR reprocessed the PCR reads for TCRdb. The sample carries 25,000 to 35,000 clones, 15% to 20% recorded once. All patients were untreated before thyroid surgery. V is TRBV30 and J is TRBJ1-3; D is unresolved. The source material was blood. The TCR comes from a female donor with papillary thyroid cancer or a benign thyroid nodule (not recorded which). Some clones in this sample may be carry-over from other donors' samples. CDR3 residues: CAWSVRRSGNTIYF. CDR3 sequence (DNA): TGTGCCTGGAGTGTACGGCGCTCTGGAAACACCATATATTTT.